This T cell receptor beta chain was documented in a study of shared clonotypes between healthy human individuals. Profiling relied on immunoSEQ multiplex PCR, and the TCRdb table lists in-frame clones only, not all of them. The sample lists about 600,000 clones; less than 98% were seen once. This clone was seen only once. The CDR3 has 14 residues. Germline CDR1 KGHSH, CDR2 LQKENI. The ends were cut back, 4 bases at V and 7 bases at J, with 11 bases in the middle. The V and J genes are TRBV18 and TRBJ1-6; perhaps TRBD1 as D (5 bases). The sequence was collected from a woman between 25 and 40 years old in good health. Sequenced sample: naive CD4+ T cells sorted from blood. The subset denotes: CD45RA+ positively selected. In DNA form, the CDR3 reads TGTGCCAGCTCACAGCGCGAGGGGAATTCACCCCTCCACTTT. Amino acids: CASSQREGNSPLHF.